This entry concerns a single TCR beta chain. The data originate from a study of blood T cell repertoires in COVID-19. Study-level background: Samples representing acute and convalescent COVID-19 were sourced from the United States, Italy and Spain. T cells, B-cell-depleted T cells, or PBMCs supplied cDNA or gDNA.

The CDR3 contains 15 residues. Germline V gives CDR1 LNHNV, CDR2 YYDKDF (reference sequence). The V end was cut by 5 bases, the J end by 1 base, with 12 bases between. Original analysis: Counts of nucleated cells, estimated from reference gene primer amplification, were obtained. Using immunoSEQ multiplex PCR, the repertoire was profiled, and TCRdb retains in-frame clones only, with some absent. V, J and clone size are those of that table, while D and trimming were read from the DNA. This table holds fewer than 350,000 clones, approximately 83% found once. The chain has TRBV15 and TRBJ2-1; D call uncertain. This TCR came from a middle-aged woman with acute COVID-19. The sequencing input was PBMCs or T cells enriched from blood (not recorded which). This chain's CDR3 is CATSPLVGSYNEQFF. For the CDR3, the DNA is TGTGCCACCAGCCCGTTGGTCGGTTCCTACAATGAGCAGTTCTTC.